One and the same sample provided the 21 T cell receptor beta chains below, sequenced in a study of shared clonotypes between healthy human individuals. Selected positively for CCR7 and CD45RO-negative, naive CD8 cells excluded terminally differentiated effector memory CD45RA+ cells. The method was immunoSEQ multiplex PCR; TCRdb's version includes in-frame clones alone and lacks a portion of them. The sample records about 580,000 clones, 95% to 98% being singletons. The specimen sequenced was naive CD8+ T cells sorted from blood. These receptors were collected from a man aged 25 to 40 in good health.

The genes are TRBV18 and TRBJ2-7; weak D call: TRBD2 (5 bases). V lost 1 base and J lost 6, with 10 bases in between. The CDR3 spans 13 residues. CDR1 and CDR2 (germline): KGHSH, LQKENI. CDR3: CASSPLRGAEQYF. CDR3 in DNA: TGTGCCAGCTCACCACTCCGGGGAGCCGAGCAGTACTTC.

Points on this clone: In the same sample, other DNA sequences code for this CDR3. J is TRBJ2-1 and V is TRBV27, with TRBD1 matching over 7 bases. CDR3 length equals 16 residues. Germline lookup yields CDR1 MNHEY and CDR2 SMNVEV (reference sequence). V dropped 4 bases and J dropped 0; count of bases not matched to a gene: 6. The CDR3 sequence is CASSSLPGGSYNEQFF. The CDR3 DNA is TGTGCCAGCAGTTCGCTCCCAGGGGGCTCCTACAATGAGCAGTTCTTC.

The chain has TRBV6-1 and TRBJ1-1, with D perhaps matching TRBD1 (6 bases). CDR3 length equals 10 residues. With 3 bases removed from V and 10 bases from J, the gap between germline ends came to 6 bases. Germline V gene data show CDR1 as MNHNS and CDR2 as SASEGT. CDR3 in DNA: TGTGCCAGCAGTGACAGGGGAGCTTTCTTT. It is translated as CASSDRGAFF.

CDR3 DNA: TGTGCCAGCGGCGGGACCGATACGCAGTATTTT. It is translated as CASGGTDTQYF. V gene TRBV11-1 combines with J gene TRBJ2-3; a possible D gene is TRBD2 (6 bases). Trimming took 8 bases from V and 6 from J, leaving 9 bases between them. This CDR3 has 11 amino acids. Germline assignment: CDR1 SGHAT and CDR2 FQDESV (reference sequence).

The V gene is TRBV7-9, the J gene TRBJ1-2; D remains unclear. Germline values: CDR1 SEHNR, CDR2 FQNEAQ (reference sequence). The CDR3 contains 12 residues. V was trimmed by 6 bases and J by 7 bases, leaving 12 bases between them. CDR3 amino acids: CASRGLAFGYTF. The CDR3 nucleotides are TGTGCCAGCAGGGGATTGGCCTTTGGCTACACCTTC.

This chain connects TRBV4-1 to TRBJ2-1, with 9 nucleotides matching TRBD2. The CDR3 extends over 15 amino acids. Looked up from germline, CDR1 is MGHRA and CDR2 is YSYEKL. J lost 7 bases, V lost 8 bases, and 12 bases had no gene match. The CDR3 is CASQLTSGLGNEQFF. CDR3 DNA sequence: TGCGCCAGCCAATTGACTAGCGGCCTCGGGAATGAGCAGTTCTTC.

The chain couples TRBV7-9 to TRBJ1-1; D is ambiguous. Trimming left V 1 base short and J 4 bases short, with 7 bases between. There are 13 residues in the CDR3. Germline CDR1 SEHNR, CDR2 FQNEAQ (reference sequence). In DNA form, the CDR3 reads TGTGCCAGCAGCTTAGAAGGCGGCACTGAAGCTTTCTTT. This codes for CASSLEGGTEAFF. Variable domain in full (rest from reference TRBV7-9 and TRBJ1-1): DTGVSQNPRHKITKRGQNVTFRCDPISEHNRLYWYRQTLGQGPEFLTYFQNEAQLEKSRLLSDRFSAERPKGSFSTLEIQRTEQGDSAMYLCASSLEGGTEAFFGQGTRLTVV.

This rearrangement joins TRBV28 to TRBJ2-5; 8 bases map to TRBD2. The CDR3 has 15 amino acids. J lost 1 base, V lost 8 bases, and 9 bases had no gene match. In germline, CDR1 is MDHEN, CDR2 SYDVKM. CDR3 nucleotide sequence: TGTGCCAGCGGTCAGGGACTAGATGGCCAAGAGACCCAGTACTTC. Amino acids: CASGQGLDGQETQYF.

The V and J genes are TRBV27 and TRBJ2-3; 10 bases agree with TRBD2. Germline CDR1 and CDR2: MNHEY and SMNVEV (reference sequence). The length of the CDR3 is 14 residues. J lost 3 bases, V lost 5 bases, and 2 bases had no gene match. The CDR3 sequence is CASSQLAGTDTQYF. CDR3 nucleotides: TGTGCCAGCAGTCAACTAGCGGGAACAGATACGCAGTATTTT.

This chain links TRBV7-9 with TRBJ2-2; no reliable D call. Looked up from germline, CDR1 is SEHNR and CDR2 is FQNEAQ (reference sequence). V was trimmed by 1 base and J by 6 bases, leaving 9 bases between them. CDR3 length: 14 amino acids. Here the CDR3 DNA reads TGTGCCAGCAGCTTAGAACTTGATGCCGGGGAGCTGTTTTTT. Translated, it gives CASSLELDAGELFF. The whole variable domain, filled in from reference TRBV7-9 and TRBJ2-2, reads DTGVSQNPRHKITKRGQNVTFRCDPISEHNRLYWYRQTLGQGPEFLTYFQNEAQLEKSRLLSDRFSAERPKGSFSTLEIQRTEQGDSAMYLCASSLELDAGELFFGEGSRLTVL.

This clone was detected only once. The chain couples TRBV7-9 to TRBJ1-3; 12 nucleotides match TRBD1. The CDR3 length is 18 residues. Germline loops: CDR1 SEHNR, CDR2 FQNEAQ (reference sequence). V gave up 4 bases and J gave up 2 bases; unmatched junction bases: 9. The CDR3 spells CASSYSRGDRGPGNTIYF. The DNA of the CDR3 is TGTGCCAGCAGCTATTCCCGGGGGGACAGGGGGCCTGGAAACACCATATATTTT.

This chain uses TRBV28 with TRBJ2-7, with 9 bases identical to TRBD2. Germline V gives CDR1 MDHEN, CDR2 SYDVKM. The CDR3 is 15 amino acids. V lost 3 bases, J lost 6 bases, and 9 bases stayed unmatched. The CDR3 loop is CASSFVGGRAFEQYF. Here the CDR3 DNA reads TGTGCCAGCAGTTTTGTCGGCGGGAGGGCCTTCGAGCAGTACTTC.

This sequence joins TRBV21-1 and TRBJ2-7; the table's D call, TRBD1, has no DNA check behind it. TRBV21-1 is reported as a pseudogene. The CDR3 sequence is 11 residues long. CDR3 sequence reads: CATSDRDQQYF. As DNA, the CDR3 is TGTGCCACCTCAGACAGGGATCAGCAGTACTTC.

The chain couples TRBV6-1 to TRBJ1-1, with D tentatively TRBD1 (5 bases). Germline V gene lookup returns CDR1 MNHNS and CDR2 SASEGT. This CDR3 is built from 15 residues. V was cut by 3 bases and J by 0 bases, with 11 bases left in between. The CDR3 sequence: CASSDREGLNTEAFF. Written as DNA, the CDR3 is TGTGCCAGCAGTGACAGGGAGGGACTGAACACTGAAGCTTTCTTT.

V usage is TRBV7-9 and J usage is TRBJ2-5; TRBD1 is a possible D gene (6 bases). Trimming took off 4 bases at V and 2 bases at J, with 14 bases between the two ends. Germline assignment: CDR1 SEHNR and CDR2 FQNEAQ (reference sequence). This CDR3 region has 15 residues. CDR3 sequence reads: CASSSTGPLQETQYF. CDR3 coding DNA: TGTGCCAGCAGCTCAACAGGGCCCCTACAAGAGACCCAGTACTTC.

This chain connects TRBV7-9 to TRBJ2-7, with 10 positions matching TRBD2. The CDR3 consists of 18 residues. V lost 1 base to trimming and J lost 1 base; unmatched junction nucleotides: 10. Germline CDR1 and CDR2: SEHNR and FQNEAQ (reference sequence). The CDR3 DNA reads as TGTGCCAGCAGCTTAGTGGGACTAGCGACTTCGCGTTCCTACGAGCAGTACTTC. The encoded protein is CASSLVGLATSRSYEQYF.

The chain combines TRBV5-6 with TRBJ2-2, with D possibly TRBD1 on 5 matching bases. Trimming cost V 4 bases and J 5 bases, with 21 bases left between them. CDR1 and CDR2 from the germline V gene are SGHDT and YYEEEE. This CDR3 has 17 amino acids. CDR3 nucleotide sequence: TGTGCCAGCAGCCTACATCAGGGTTTCAAGTATACCGGGGAGCTGTTTTTT. Translated, it gives CASSLHQGFKYTGELFF.

The gene calls are TRBV10-3 and TRBJ2-3, with D perhaps being TRBD1 or TRBD2 (6 bases each). The germline gives CDR1 ENHRY, CDR2 SYGVKD. Trimming shortened V by 4 bases and J by 5 bases, and 19 bases separated the two germline ends. This CDR3 region has 16 residues. As DNA, the CDR3 is TGTGCCATCAGTGCTGGGGGGCTAACACTGGAAGATACGCAGTATTTT. This gives the protein CAISAGGLTLEDTQYF.

V is TRBV2 and J is TRBJ2-2, with 7 bases identical to TRBD1. CDR1 is SNHLY, CDR2 FYNNEI, per germline. There are 12 residues in the CDR3. Trimming removed 11 bases from V and 2 bases from J; junction bases left unmatched: 2. The CDR3 reads CADRANTGELFF. The DNA of the CDR3 is TGTGCCGACAGGGCTAACACCGGGGAGCTGTTTTTT.

V usage is TRBV5-4 and J usage is TRBJ2-1, with 13 nucleotides matching TRBD2. Germline-derived CDR1 and CDR2 are SGHNT and YYREEE (reference sequence). This CDR3 has 15 amino acids. The V gene end was trimmed by 2 bases and the J gene end by 9 bases; junction bases not matched to a gene: 5. CDR3 nucleotide sequence: TGTGCCAGCAGCTTAGAGACTAGCGGGAGGATTGAGCAGTTCTTC. This translates into CASSLETSGRIEQFF.

Comment on this clone: A read error may produce the germline difference seen at one junction end. The V and J genes are TRBV2 and TRBJ1-4; no reliable D call. Germline V gene lookup returns CDR1 SNHLY and CDR2 FYNNEI. The CDR3 covers 14 residues. This chain's CDR3 is CASTEGQLNEKLFF. The CDR3 coding sequence is TGTGCCAGCACTGAAGGGCAGTTAAATGAAAAACTGTTTTTT.